This section outlines one T cell receptor beta chain sequence together with its context. This clonotype was seen a few times. Which antigen it targets is not known. Per-base quality was not reported, and no clone a single base away is much larger than it. The entry originates in a study of T cell repertoires in cytomegalovirus infection (dated by TCRdb to about 2019). With regard to the full study: Peptide stimulations targeted recently identified HLA-C-restricted CMV epitopes, whose presentation resists viral immunomodulation, together with well-studied HLA-B-restricted epitopes. The HLA type of each donor mattered for the analysis, because public TCR beta signatures pointed to carriage of CMV infection along with the matching HLA type. The investigation overall reported the following: Carriers of CMV infection plus the relevant HLA type were discriminated by the cumulative frequency of public TCR beta family members in the study cohort and in an independent roughly 400-donor cohort. The ex vivo response was dominated by HLA-C-restricted CMV-specific TCR beta clonotypes, which also provided the single most frequent clonotype in two of eight donors.

What the treatment or condition label conveys for this sample: in vitro stimulation with specific CMV peptide epitopes to enrich CMV-specific T cells. Ends trimmed: V by 5 bases, J by 8 bases; bases unmatched to a gene: 12. The CDR3 has 15 amino acids, counting the end cysteine and phenylalanine. Solely the CDR3 DNA is kept, with 45 bases framed from the first base. In the germline V gene, CDR1 corresponds to SGHAT and CDR2 to FQNNGV. The run used an Illumina HiSeq 1500. Starting from the raw public reads, TCRdb applied fastp trimming at Q25, assembled clones with MiXCR and retained in-frame beta chains. Every distinct CDR3 protein forms one entry, paired with its most common genes and DNA. This sample comprises roughly 340,000 distinct CDR3 sequences, almost 30% of them detected only once. In total, the top ten clones hold over 15% of the sample.

The V and J genes are TRBV11-2 and TRBJ2-1; 7 central bases correspond to TRBD2. The starting material was cultured PBMCs, obtained from culture after CMV antigen stimulation. The TCR originated in a human donor in good health (CMV status not recorded). Some clones in this sample may be carry-over from other donors' samples. Read as DNA, the sequence is TGTGCCAGCAGCCCCCCAGGAGCGGGGAGTGATGAGCAGTTCTTC. This gives the protein CASSPPGAGSDEQFF.